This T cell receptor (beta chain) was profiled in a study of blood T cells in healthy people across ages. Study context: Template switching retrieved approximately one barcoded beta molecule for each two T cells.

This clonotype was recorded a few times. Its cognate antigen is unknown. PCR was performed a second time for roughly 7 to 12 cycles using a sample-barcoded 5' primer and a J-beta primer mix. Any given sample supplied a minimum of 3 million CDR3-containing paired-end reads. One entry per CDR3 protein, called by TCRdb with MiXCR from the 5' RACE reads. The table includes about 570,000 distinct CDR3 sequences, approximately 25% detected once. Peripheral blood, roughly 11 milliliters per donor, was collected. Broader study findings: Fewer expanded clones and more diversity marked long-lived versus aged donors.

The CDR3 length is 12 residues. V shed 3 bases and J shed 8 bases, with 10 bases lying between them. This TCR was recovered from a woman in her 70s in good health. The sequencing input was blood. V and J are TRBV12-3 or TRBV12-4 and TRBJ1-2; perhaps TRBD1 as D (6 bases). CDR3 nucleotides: TGTGCCAGCAGTTTCGGGGGGCTAGGCTACACCTTC. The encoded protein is CASSFGGLGYTF.